This T cell receptor beta chain emerged from a study of blood T cell repertoires in COVID-19. Study details: The United States, Italy and Spain were the sources of the acute and convalescent COVID-19 samples. T cells, B-cell-depleted T cells, or PBMCs supplied cDNA or gDNA.

Some clones are missing from TCRdb's copy, which holds only in-frame ones; the method was immunoSEQ multiplex PCR. The sample contains about 130,000 clones, approximately 81% of which appear only once. One Seattle source followed patients from active infection through their disease course. The source material was peripheral blood. The origin of this receptor is a man of 80 years or more with COVID-19, enrolled during active disease.

As DNA, the CDR3 is TGTGCCAGCAGTTTATCTAGCGGAGGACCCTACAATGAGCAGTTCTTC. Translated, it gives CASSLSSGGPYNEQFF. The chain is built from TRBV27 and TRBJ2-1; a possible D gene is TRBD2 (6 bases). The CDR3 spans 16 residues. CDR1 is MNHEY and CDR2 is SMNVEV in the germline V gene (reference sequence). Deletions cut 0 bases from V and 2 bases from J, with 11 bases between.